This T cell receptor (beta chain) came from a study of long-term antiretroviral therapy in people with HIV. Post-ART PBMC samples numbered at least two per donor, and pre-ART ones at least one. Before DNA extraction, 1-10 million cryopreserved PBMC were held in the samples. Per germline, CDR1 SGHRS and CDR2 YFSETQ. The CDR3 extends over 15 amino acids. V lost 3 bases and J 7 bases, leaving 18 bases between the germline ends. The assay used was immunoSEQ (version v3.0), run at survey level. Sequencing used immunoSEQ multiplex PCR; TCRdb keeps in-frame clones, though not all of them. The data contain under 45,000 clones, less than 85% of them singletons.

The V call is TRBV5-1, the J call TRBJ2-3, with D maybe TRBD2 (7 bases). This receptor was identified in a man between 25 and 39 years old with HIV. The sequences come from unsorted PBMCs, collected 3.4 years after starting antiretroviral therapy. Here the CDR3 reads CASSWGGTQVNTQYF. The CDR3 DNA sequence: TGCGCCAGCAGCTGGGGGGGGACACAAGTTAATACGCAGTATTTT. Variable domain in full (rest from reference TRBV5-1 and TRBJ2-3): KAGVTQTPRYLIKTRGQQVTLSCSPISGHRSVSWYQQTPGQGLQFLFEYFSETQRNKGNFPGRFSGRQFSNSRSEMNVSTLELGDSALYLCASSWGGTQVNTQYFGPGTRLTVL.